Presented here are 7 T cell receptor beta chains from one specimen sequenced in a study of CD8 T cells in ankylosing spondylitis. TCRdb independently ran MiXCR on the 5' RACE reads; one entry per CDR3 protein. The data contain some 250,000 distinct CDR3 sequences, roughly a tenth of them singletons. Sequenced: blood, either unsorted or a sorted T cell fraction (not recorded which). Receptor source: a male donor with ankylosing spondylitis or in good health (not recorded which).

The V call is TRBV11-1, the J call TRBJ2-3; 9 nucleotides match TRBD2. The CDR3 is 20 residues long. With 8 bases clipped from V and 2 bases from J, the junction kept 23 bases outside the gene matches. The germline CDR1 and CDR2 sequences are SGHAT and FQDESV (reference sequence). The CDR3 nucleotides read TGTGCCAGCTGGTCGGTCCAAAGACCCGGTCTAGCGGGGTACACAGATACGCAGTATTTT. This codes for CASWSVQRPGLAGYTDTQYF.

This clonotype was picked up a small number of times. The chain uses TRBV12-3 or TRBV12-4 and TRBJ2-7, with 9 nucleotides matching TRBD1. The CDR3 is 15 amino acids. Trimming cost V 3 bases and J 1 base; bases outside gene matches: 4. CDR3 DNA: TGTGCCAGCAGTTTTTTTGGGACAGGGTCCTACGAGCAGTACTTC. It is translated as CASSFFGTGSYEQYF.

V usage is TRBV4-2 and J usage is TRBJ1-3; D unresolved. Per the germline V gene, CDR1 is LGHNA and CDR2 is YNFKEQ. The CDR3 runs 15 residues. Trimming cost V 3 bases and J 0 bases, with 9 bases left between them. The CDR3 loop is CASSQETHSGNTIYF. The CDR3 region has the DNA TGTGCCAGCAGCCAGGAAACACACTCTGGAAACACCATATATTTT.

This clonotype was detected many times. J is TRBJ1-1 and V is TRBV12-3 or TRBV12-4, with 8 bases that match TRBD1. This CDR3 is built from 14 residues. With V trimmed by 6 bases and J by 2 bases, 5 bases remained unmatched. The CDR3 loop reads CASRAGQANTEAFF. As DNA, the CDR3 is TGTGCCAGCAGGGCGGGACAGGCTAACACTGAAGCTTTCTTT.

The genes are TRBV5-1 and TRBJ1-2; 7 nucleotides align to TRBD1. With 3 bases clipped from V and 0 bases from J, the junction kept 11 bases outside the gene matches. This CDR3 comprises 17 residues. Germline values: CDR1 SGHRS, CDR2 YFSETQ. In DNA form, the CDR3 reads TGCGCCAGCAGCTCCGGACAGGCAATATCAGCTAACTATGGCTACACCTTC. As protein: CASSSGQAISANYGYTF.

The J gene is TRBJ2-2, the V gene TRBV2, with D possibly being TRBD2 (6 bases). Germline V gene data show CDR1 as SNHLY and CDR2 as FYNNEI. With 7 bases removed from V and 3 bases from J, the gap between germline ends came to 12 bases. The CDR3 is 14 amino acids. The CDR3 nucleotides are TGTGCCAGCACCGGGACTGACTACACCGGGGAGCTGTTTTTT. Translating it yields CASTGTDYTGELFF. The entire variable domain, with the rest obtained from reference TRBV2 and TRBJ2-2, is as follows: EPEVTQTPSHQVTQMGQEVILRCVPISNHLYFYWYRQILGQKVEFLVSFYNNEISEKSEIFDDQFSVERPDGSNFTLKIRSTKLEDSAMYFCASTGTDYTGELFFGEGSRLTVL.

This clonotype was detected only once. The rearrangement links TRBV28 to TRBJ1-2; possibly TRBD1 for D (6 bases). This CDR3 spans 13 amino acids. Germline CDR1 is MDHEN and CDR2 is SYDVKM. The V end lost 10 bases, the J end lost 3 bases, and 15 bases lay between the germline ends. The CDR3 reads CATIQGADYGYTF. CDR3 in DNA: TGTGCCACAATACAGGGAGCGGACTATGGCTACACCTTC.